These 18 T cell receptor beta chains share one sample of origin, sequenced in a study of blood T cell repertoires in COVID-19. Repertoires were generated with immunoSEQ multiplex PCR, while TCRdb's copy carries only in-frame clones and drops some. The sample records about 250,000 clones, around 88% being singletons. Input material: peripheral blood. These receptors came from a woman in her thirties with COVID-19, enrolled during active disease.

This clone was counted a few times. The V and J genes are TRBV6-5 and TRBJ2-7, with D tentatively TRBD2 (6 bases). This CDR3 has 15 amino acids. V lost 2 bases and J 0 bases, leaving 11 bases between the germline ends. Germline loops: CDR1 MNHEY, CDR2 SVGAGI. Written as DNA, the CDR3 is TGTGCCAGCAGTTACAGCGCGGGACCCTCCTACGAGCAGTACGTC. Its translation is CASSYSAGPSYEQYV.

This clone was seen just once. V and J are TRBV7-9 and TRBJ1-3; D remains unclear. The CDR3 is 15 residues long. V lost 3 bases and J lost 4, with 13 bases in between. Germline V gene data show CDR1 as SEHNR and CDR2 as FQNEAQ (reference sequence). The CDR3 nucleotides are TGTGCCAGCAGCTTCCGGCAGGCCCACGGAAACACCATATATTTT. This gives the protein CASSFRQAHGNTIYF.

The chain is built from TRBV19 and TRBJ1-2, with 10 bases lining up with TRBD1. The CDR3 runs to 15 residues. J was trimmed by 8 bases and V by 2 bases; bases with no gene match: 8. Per germline, CDR1 LNHDA and CDR2 SQIVND (reference sequence). The CDR3 region has the DNA TGTGCCAGTAGTATATGGGGTGGGGACAGGGGCGGCTACACCTTC. It yields the protein CASSIWGGDRGGYTF.

The rearrangement uses TRBV6-5 and TRBJ1-6; a possible D gene is TRBD1 (5 bases). Germline V gene sequence: CDR1 MNHEY, CDR2 SVGAGI. V shed 6 bases and J shed 8 bases, with 14 bases lying between them. The CDR3 extends over 14 amino acids. CDR3 loop: CASSNTGPYSPLHF. CDR3 in DNA: TGTGCCAGCAGCAATACAGGACCTTATTCACCCCTCCACTTT.

The CDR3 DNA is TGTGCCACCTGGGGGGGCAACTATGGCTACACCTTC. It translates to CATWGGNYGYTF. This chain links TRBV6-5 with TRBJ1-2; a possible D gene is TRBD1 (6 bases). CDR1 MNHEY and CDR2 SVGAGI come from the germline V gene. V was clipped by 10 bases and J by 2 bases, with 11 bases between them. The CDR3 spans 12 residues.

V and J are TRBV15 and TRBJ2-3; D uncertain. The length of the CDR3 is 13 residues. Looked up from germline, CDR1 is LNHNV and CDR2 is YYDKDF (reference sequence). With 0 bases removed from V and 8 bases from J, the gap between germline ends came to 9 bases. CDR3 sequence: CATSRDVQATQYF. The CDR3 coding sequence is TGTGCCACCAGCAGAGATGTGCAGGCTACGCAGTATTTT.

The chain couples TRBV7-9 to TRBJ2-3; D might be TRBD1 (5 bases). The CDR3 has 13 residues. Germline V CDR1 and CDR2: SEHNR, FQNEAQ (reference sequence). V was shortened by 1 base and J by 5 bases, with 7 bases between the two germline ends. The CDR3, as DNA: TGTGCCAGCAGCTTAGAAGGGGAAGATACGCAGTATTTT. Protein: CASSLEGEDTQYF.

The CDR3 loop reads CASSLSSGDGSEQYF. The CDR3 DNA is TGCGCCAGCAGCTTGAGTTCAGGGGATGGGAGCGAGCAGTACTTC. The chain combines TRBV5-1 with TRBJ2-7; D perhaps matches TRBD1 (6 bases). The CDR3 consists of 15 residues. Trimming took off 1 base at V and 6 bases at J, with 17 bases between the two ends. Germline V gene lookup returns CDR1 SGHRS and CDR2 YFSETQ.

This chain connects TRBV5-8 to TRBJ1-2; D perhaps matches TRBD1 (6 bases). Trimming removed 0 bases from V and 2 bases from J, with 17 bases in between. The CDR3 contains 17 residues. Germline V lookup: CDR1 SGHTS, CDR2 YDEGEE. CDR3 sequence (DNA): TGTGCCAGCAGCTTGGCCGGTGGACAGCGGATGAACTATGGCTACACCTTC. Its translation is CASSLAGGQRMNYGYTF.

The gene calls are TRBV18 and TRBJ2-2; TRBD1 aligns across 7 bases. Germline V gene data show CDR1 as KGHSH and CDR2 as LQKENI. V gave up 6 bases and J gave up 6 bases; unmatched junction bases: 7. This CDR3 is 14 amino acids long. CDR3 loop: CASSPPGTAGELFF. As DNA, the CDR3 is TGTGCCAGCTCTCCCCCCGGGACAGCCGGGGAGCTGTTTTTT.

The CDR3 loop reads CASSLAGDTSVGELFF. The CDR3 DNA follows: TGCGCCAGCAGCTTGGCGGGGGATACCTCAGTGGGGGAGCTGTTTTTT. V and J are TRBV5-1 and TRBJ2-2, with a possible D match to TRBD2 (6 bases). This CDR3 has 16 residues. Germline V gene sequence: CDR1 SGHRS, CDR2 YFSETQ. V was clipped by 0 bases and J by 8 bases, with 17 bases between them.

This chain connects TRBV27 to TRBJ1-1, with TRBD1 as a possible D gene (6 bases). V was clipped by 5 bases and J by 3 bases, with 19 bases between them. The length of the CDR3 is 16 residues. Per germline, CDR1 MNHEY and CDR2 SMNVEV (reference sequence). The CDR3 nucleotides are TGTGCCAGCAGTCGGGGGGCGTACCGTAGGGACACTGAAGCTTTCTTT. It yields the protein CASSRGAYRRDTEAFF.

The chain recombines TRBV6-5 with TRBJ1-5; 7 nucleotides align to TRBD1. The J segment lost 5 bases and the V segment lost 6 bases, leaving 4 bases of the junction unmatched. The CDR3 is 13 amino acids. Germline V lookup: CDR1 MNHEY, CDR2 SVGAGI. The CDR3 DNA reads as TGTGCCAGCAGCCGGGACAGCCATCAGCCCCAGCATTTT. It specifies CASSRDSHQPQHF.

The chain employs TRBV27 and TRBJ2-1, with 10 positions matching TRBD2. The germline V gene encodes CDR1 MNHEY and CDR2 SMNVEV (reference sequence). This CDR3 has 15 amino acids. V lost 1 base and J lost 6; bases outside the gene matches: 3. CDR3 nucleotide sequence: TGTGCCAGCAGTTTATATGGACTAGCGGTCAATGAGCAGTTCTTC. It yields the protein CASSLYGLAVNEQFF.

This clone was counted only a few times. The CDR3 DNA reads TGTGCCAGCAGTTCCGGACAGGGGACCAACTATGGCTACACCTTC. As protein: CASSSGQGTNYGYTF. This chain uses TRBV2 with TRBJ1-2, with 9 nucleotides matching TRBD1. CDR3 length: 15 residues. Germline trimming cut 5 bases from V and 2 bases from J; bases unmatched to any gene: 6. Per the germline V gene, CDR1 is SNHLY and CDR2 is FYNNEI.

The V and J genes are TRBV5-1 and TRBJ2-3, with 9 positions matching TRBD2. Germline-derived CDR1 and CDR2 are SGHRS and YFSETQ. The CDR3 is made up of 15 amino acids. J was trimmed by 3 bases and V by 1 base; bases with no gene match: 3. This CDR3 reads CASSLRLAGTDTQYF. CDR3 sequence (DNA): TGCGCCAGCAGCTTGCGTCTAGCGGGGACAGATACGCAGTATTTT.

This clone was counted a single time. V gene TRBV9 combines with J gene TRBJ2-1; maybe TRBD2 (5 bases). Deletions cut 0 bases from V and 5 bases from J, with 15 bases between. This CDR3 spans 16 amino acids. Germline lookup yields CDR1 SGDLS and CDR2 YYNGEE. CDR3 amino acids: CASSVAPRLPNNEQFF. The CDR3 DNA is TGTGCCAGCAGCGTAGCGCCGAGACTACCCAACAATGAGCAGTTCTTC.

The gene calls are TRBV28 and TRBJ2-2, with 7 bases lining up with TRBD1. The CDR3 sequence is 15 residues long. With V trimmed by 6 bases and J by 4 bases, 8 bases remained unmatched. From germline, CDR1 is MDHEN and CDR2 SYDVKM. The DNA for the CDR3 is TGTGCCAGCAGGGCACAGGGGTGGGCCACCGGGGAGCTGTTTTTT. Translated: CASRAQGWATGELFF.